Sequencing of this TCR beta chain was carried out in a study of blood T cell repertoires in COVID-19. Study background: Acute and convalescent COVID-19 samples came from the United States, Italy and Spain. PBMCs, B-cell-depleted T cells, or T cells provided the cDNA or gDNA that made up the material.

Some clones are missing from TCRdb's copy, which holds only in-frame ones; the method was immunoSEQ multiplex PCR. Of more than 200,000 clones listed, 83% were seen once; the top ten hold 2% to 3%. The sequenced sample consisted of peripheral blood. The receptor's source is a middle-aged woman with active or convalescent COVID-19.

CDR3 sequence (DNA): TGTGCCAGCAGCTTCCGGGACAGCTATGGCTACACCTTC. It codes for CASSFRDSYGYTF. This chain links TRBV5-5 with TRBJ1-2; 7 bases match TRBD1. Germline lookup yields CDR1 SGHKS and CDR2 YYEKEE (reference sequence). J was trimmed by 4 bases and V by 2 bases; bases with no gene match: 2. This CDR3 is 13 amino acids long.